A single T cell receptor beta chain is shown here with its context. The authors' processing: Scientists estimated how many nucleated cells there were by amplifying reference gene primers. Produced via immunoSEQ multiplex PCR; TCRdb's table is partial and in-frame only. D and trimming come from the DNA, and the V and J calls and clone size come from that table. The repertoire holds about 54,000 clones, roughly 85% seen once, with roughly 6.4% in the top ten. This record comes from a study of blood T cell repertoires in COVID-19. In the study overall: Samples taken during acute and convalescent COVID-19 were collected in the United States, Italy and Spain. Sample material is recorded as cDNA or gDNA derived from T cells, B-cell-depleted T cells, or PBMCs.

The CDR3 has 15 amino acids. Germline trimming cut 2 bases from V and 1 base from J; bases unmatched to any gene: 4. Per germline, CDR1 MNHEY and CDR2 SVGAGI. Sequenced: peripheral blood. The chain employs TRBV6-5 and TRBJ2-7, with 8 bases fitting TRBD2. The receptor's source is a human donor in a cohort sampled during active or convalescent COVID-19. Written as DNA, the CDR3 is TGTGCCAGCAGTTACATAGCGGGGAATTCCTACGAGCAGTACTTC. It specifies CASSYIAGNSYEQYF.